This TCR beta chain was sequenced for a study of blood T cell repertoires in COVID-19. The CDR3 is 16 residues long. Trimming took off 0 bases at V and 7 bases at J, with 16 bases between the two ends. CDR1 and CDR2 (germline): MNHEY, SVGAGI. Methods used by the authors: Nucleated cell counts were estimated from reference gene primer amplification. Clones were read by immunoSEQ multiplex PCR, and TCRdb kept only the in-frame ones, dropping some. V, J and clone size are those of that table, while D and trimming were read from the DNA. The sample records around 300,000 clones, roughly 90% being singletons.

The material sequenced was peripheral blood. V usage is TRBV6-5 and J usage is TRBJ1-5; no clear D. The sequence was obtained from a middle-aged man with acute or convalescent COVID-19. CDR3 loop: CASSYSAGESGQPQHF. CDR3 DNA sequence: TGTGCCAGCAGTTACTCAGCCGGGGAATCGGGACAGCCCCAGCATTTT.